The present entry profiles one T cell receptor (beta chain) with its context. Its binding antigen is unknown. The input lacks base qualities; no much larger clone sits a single base away. Trimming accounts for 10 bases at V and 3 bases at J, while the number of junction bases matched to no gene is 21. CDR1 and CDR2 (SEHNR, FQNEAQ) derive from the germline V gene (reference sequence). The CDR3 spans 18 residues, from the cysteine through the phenylalanine. Only the CDR3 region is kept as DNA, spanning 54 bases read in frame from base 1. The data stem from a study of blood T cell repertoires in COVID-19 (dated by TCRdb to about 2020). Regarding the research as a whole: The collaborator samples originated in the United States, Italy and Spain and spanned the acute and convalescent phases of COVID-19. The material from the prospective study consisted of cDNA or gDNA derived from T cells, B-cell-depleted T cells, or PBMCs. Deeply sampled blood TCRbeta repertoires from subjects exposed to, actively infected with, or recovered from COVID-19 were included in the dataset. The repertoires were released in a freely available public database intended as a resource for research on the immune response to SARS-CoV-2. Samples came from the ongoing ImmuneRACE study (first 160 participants) plus 1,254 subjects from 6 global collaborators. The sample metadata nearly always contained a de-identified subject ID, COVID-19 status, age in years and sex. Where available, HLA class I and class II types were obtained from metadata supplied by the sample provider rather than from assay-based typing.

The immunoSEQ Assay, a bias-controlled multiplex PCR, was used to amplify TCRbeta CDR3 regions from genomic DNA. Under the source paper's analysis protocol: The number of nucleated cells in each sample was estimated from the amplification of reference gene primers within the assay. To quantify the absolute abundance of each unique TCRbeta CDR3 rearrangement, sequence reads were collapsed and filtered. Productive Simpson clonality was computed per sample as the square root of Simpson's diversity index over productive rearrangements. The table was pulled from immuneACCESS by TCRdb, which kept in-frame rearrangements only. Such tables lose some clones; where checked, under half of the loss comes from unresolved V genes, and the rest has no known cause. The D gene and trimming were derived from the DNA, and the V and J assignments and clone size from that table. The sample data list about 70,000 clones, and more than 80% of these were observed just once. Jointly, the top ten make up 35% of the sample.

Broad study findings and their caveats: How much clinical and demographic metadata was included differed by source and by participant, and the metadata was provided uncurated.

Whole blood was collected in K2EDTA tubes by collaborating institutions according to the institutions' own protocols. For TCRbeta analysis, collaborators shipped samples in one of three forms: frozen whole blood, isolated PBMCs, or DNA extracted from either of those sample types. The sample was peripheral blood. The receptor comes from a woman of 80 years or more with active or convalescent COVID-19. This chain is built from TRBV7-9 and TRBJ2-3; TRBD2 fits 8 bases in the junction. The DNA sequence is TGTGCCACCCTGTGGTTGGCGGGGGGCCAAGTGGGGACAGATACGCAGTATTTT. It translates as CATLWLAGGQVGTDTQYF.